This T cell receptor (beta chain) is drawn from a study of monozygotic twins with inflammatory bowel disease. Whole-study results and caveats: There were differing immunosuppressive treatments, which may have added variability to patient repertoires. Versus healthy twins, IBD patients showed fewer clonotypes shared with others, especially with disease activity.

Comment on this clonotype: Its antigen is not known.

The UMIs contained a 6-nucleotide sample barcode. They were added by template switching during cDNA synthesis. TCRdb processed the 5' RACE reads again and assigns one entry to each CDR3 protein, with no DNA. There are some 170,000 distinct CDR3 sequences in the sample, with 2% to 2.5% held by the top ten. This CDR3 region has 17 residues. Per germline, CDR1 SEHNR and CDR2 FQNEAQ (reference sequence). The chain recombines TRBV7-9 with TRBJ2-5; TCRdb designates TRBD1, a call that cannot be tested without DNA. Sequencing was performed on blood. The sequence derives from a human donor with ulcerative colitis or Crohn's disease, or a healthy co-twin of an affected twin (not recorded which). The CDR3: CASSSDPGRGAWETQYF.